Many counts were recorded for the clone carrying this TCR beta chain. What it binds is not known. This record belongs to a study of neurological immune-mediated disorders. Broader study findings: Falling below healthy controls, multiple sclerosis showed the least TCR clonal expansion, while HTLV-1-associated myelopathy showed the most.

CDR3 length: 14 residues. The V and J ends lost 0 bases and 3 bases, in that order; junction bases with no gene match: 3. The germline V gene has CDR1 DFQATT and CDR2 SNEGSKA (reference sequence). In TCRdb, the 5' RACE reads were re-called with MiXCR into one record per CDR3 protein. The data show just over 95,000 distinct CDR3 sequences, with 3.5% seen just once and 5.5% to 6.5% held by the top ten. The TCR sequence derives from a woman in her late teens or twenties with multiple sclerosis. The V and J genes are TRBV20-1 and TRBJ2-7, with 9 bases fitting TRBD2. The sequenced material came from PBMCs. CDR3 sequence: CSARDPAGGYEQYF. Written as DNA, the CDR3 is TGCAGTGCTAGAGATCCAGCGGGGGGCTACGAGCAGTACTTC.